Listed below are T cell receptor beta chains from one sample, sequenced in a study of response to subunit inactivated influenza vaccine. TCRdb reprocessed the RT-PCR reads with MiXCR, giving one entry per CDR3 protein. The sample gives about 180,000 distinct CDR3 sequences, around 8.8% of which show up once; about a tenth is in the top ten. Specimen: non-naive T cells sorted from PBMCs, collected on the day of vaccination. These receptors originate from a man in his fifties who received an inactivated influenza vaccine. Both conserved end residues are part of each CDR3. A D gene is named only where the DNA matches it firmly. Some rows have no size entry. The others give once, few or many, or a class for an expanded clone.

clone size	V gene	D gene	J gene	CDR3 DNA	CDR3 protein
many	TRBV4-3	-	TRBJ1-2	TGCGCCAGCAGCCCAAGCTTCTCAGGGAGCTATGGCTACACCTTC	CASSPSFSGSYGYTF
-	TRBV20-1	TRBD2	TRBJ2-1	TGCAGTGCCGAGTCCAGCGGGAGGGCTTACAATGAGCAGTTCTTC	CSAESSGRAYNEQFF
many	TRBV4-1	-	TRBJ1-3	TGCGCCAGCAGCCCCCCTCCTTTCACCGGAATAAGCTCTGGAAACACCATATATTTT	CASSPPPFTGISSGNTIYF
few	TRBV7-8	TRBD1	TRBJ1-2	TGTGCCAGCAGCTTCCAAGGACAGGGGGTCTATGGCTACACCTTC	CASSFQGQGVYGYTF
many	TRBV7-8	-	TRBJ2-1	TGTGCCAGCAGCTCCCGGTATGAGCAGTTCTTC	CASSSRYEQFF
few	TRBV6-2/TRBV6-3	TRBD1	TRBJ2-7	TGTGCCAGCAGTTACGGCCAGGGGGCCTACGAGCAGTACTTC	CASSYGQGAYEQYF
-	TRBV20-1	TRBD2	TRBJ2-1	TGCAGTGCTAGCGATCCTCGCGGGGGGGCGTTCTACAATGAGCAGTTCTTC	CSASDPRGGAFYNEQFF
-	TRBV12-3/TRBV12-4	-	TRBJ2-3	TGTGCCAGCAGTTTTGGGCACACAGATACGCAGTATTTT	CASSFGHTDTQYF
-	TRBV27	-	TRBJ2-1	TGTGCCAGCAGTCCCGCAGGCTCAACCTACAATGAGCAGTTCTTC	CASSPAGSTYNEQFF
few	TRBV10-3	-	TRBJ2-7	TGTGCCATCAGTGAGCCCCAGCGGGCGTCCTACGAGCAGTACTTC	CAISEPQRASYEQYF
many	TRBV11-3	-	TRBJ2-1	TGTGCCAGCAGCGCAAGCGCGGGTTACAATGAGCAGTTCTTC	CASSASAGYNEQFF
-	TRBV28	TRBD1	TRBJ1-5	TGTGCCAGCAGTTTCCTCAGGGGGCCTCAGCCCCAGCATTTT	CASSFLRGPQPQHF
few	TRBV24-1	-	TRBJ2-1	TGTGCCACCAGTGATCCAGGGACCTGGGTGCAGTTCTTC	CATSDPGTWVQFF
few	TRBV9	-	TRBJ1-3	TGTGCCAGCAGCGTAGAGGGCCGCTCCCGCTCTGGAAACACCATATATTTT	CASSVEGRSRSGNTIYF
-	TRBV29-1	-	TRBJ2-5	TGCAGCGTTGAATACAGGCTCGGGGAGACCCAGTACTTC	CSVEYRLGETQYF
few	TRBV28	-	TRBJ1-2	TGTGCCAGCAGTTCCGGGGCGCACTATGGCTACACCTTC	CASSSGAHYGYTF
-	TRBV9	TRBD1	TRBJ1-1	TGTGCCAGCAGCTCCCGGGACAGGGGAAAGAACACTGAAGCTTTCTTT	CASSSRDRGKNTEAFF
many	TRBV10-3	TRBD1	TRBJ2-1	TGTGCCATCAGTGAGGGGGACAGGGGCGATGAGCAGTTCTTC	CAISEGDRGDEQFF
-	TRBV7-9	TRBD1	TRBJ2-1	TGTGCCAGCAGCTTAGATCCGGGACAGGGGTTGGATGAGCAGTTCTTC	CASSLDPGQGLDEQFF
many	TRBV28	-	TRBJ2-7	TGTGCCAGCCGGGACGGACAAACCTACGAGCAGTACTTC	CASRDGQTYEQYF
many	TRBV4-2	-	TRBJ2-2	TGTGCCAGCAGCCAAGGGGGACCCTTAGGGGGCACCGGGGAGCTGTTTTTT	CASSQGGPLGGTGELFF
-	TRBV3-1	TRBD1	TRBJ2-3	TGTGCCAGCAGCTCGAAAAGGGGGCGTGGAGATACGCAGTATTTT	CASSSKRGRGDTQYF
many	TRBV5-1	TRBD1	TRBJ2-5	TGTGCCAGCAGCCTAGGACAGGGGGGAGAGACCCAGTACTTC	CASSLGQGGETQYF
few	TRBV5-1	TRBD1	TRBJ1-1	TGCGCCAGCAGCGGACAGGCAAACACTGAAGCTTTCTTT	CASSGQANTEAFF
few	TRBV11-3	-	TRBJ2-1	TGTGCCAGCAGCCCAGGGGGGGCGGCTAGCTCCTACAATGAGCAGTTCTTC	CASSPGGAASSYNEQFF
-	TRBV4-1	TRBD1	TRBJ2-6	TGCGCCAGCAGCCAAGTGGGACAGGGGTCTGGGGCCAACGTCCTGACTTTC	CASSQVGQGSGANVLTF
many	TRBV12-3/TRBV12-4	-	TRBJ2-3	TGTGCCAGCAGCCGCCGGGGGTTAACGCAGTATTTT	CASSRRGLTQYF
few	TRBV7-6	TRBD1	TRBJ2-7	TGTGCCAGCAGCTTAGGTGACAGGGGGTTTCGGTACGAGCAGTACTTC	CASSLGDRGFRYEQYF
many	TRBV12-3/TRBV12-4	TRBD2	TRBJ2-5	TGTGCCAGCAGTTTAAGCGGGGGGGCGGTTGAGACCCAGTACTTC	CASSLSGGAVETQYF
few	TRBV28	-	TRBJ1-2	TGTGCCAGCAGTTTGGGGACACGCTATGGCTACACCTTC	CASSLGTRYGYTF
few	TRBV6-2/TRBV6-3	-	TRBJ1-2	TGTGCCAGCAGGTTGGACAGCACCTATGGCTACACCTTC	CASRLDSTYGYTF
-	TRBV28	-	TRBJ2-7	TGTGCCAGCAGCTGGGGCCGCGAGCAGTACTTC	CASSWGREQYF
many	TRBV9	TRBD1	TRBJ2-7	TGTGCCAGCAGCAAAGGACAGGATATTAAGTACGAGCAGTACTTC	CASSKGQDIKYEQYF
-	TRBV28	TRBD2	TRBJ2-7	TGTGCCAGCCGTATTGGGGGAGGGAGCTACGAGCAGTACTTC	CASRIGGGSYEQYF
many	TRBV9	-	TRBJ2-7	TGTGCCAGCAGCGTAGGTGTAGGATACGAGCAGTACTTC	CASSVGVGYEQYF
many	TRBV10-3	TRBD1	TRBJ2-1	TGTGCCATCAGTGCGGGGGACAGGGGCAATGAGCAGTTCTTC	CAISAGDRGNEQFF
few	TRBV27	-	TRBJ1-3	TGTGCCAGCAGTTTAAGTCACTTCTCTGGAAACACCATATATTTT	CASSLSHFSGNTIYF
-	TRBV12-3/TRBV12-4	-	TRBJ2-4	TGTACCAGCAGTTTCGGCAGGGTAAGGGTGGGAGACATTCAGTACTTC	CTSSFGRVRVGDIQYF
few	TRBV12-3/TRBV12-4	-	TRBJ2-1	TGTGCCAGCAGTTTCGGAATGACGGTGTACAATGAGCAGTTCTTC	CASSFGMTVYNEQFF
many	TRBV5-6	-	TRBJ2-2	TGTGCCAGCAGCTTGGACGACACCGGGGAGCTGTTTTTT	CASSLDDTGELFF
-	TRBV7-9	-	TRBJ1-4	TGTGCCAGCAGCCCCGGTGGGGTAACTAATGAAAAACTGTTTTTT	CASSPGGVTNEKLFF
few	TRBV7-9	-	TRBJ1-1	TGTGCCAGCAGCCCGACCCAGGGGATAGCGAACACTGAAGCTTTCTTT	CASSPTQGIANTEAFF
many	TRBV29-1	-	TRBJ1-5	TGCAGCGTTGGTCAGGCGGGCAATCAGCCCCAGCATTTT	CSVGQAGNQPQHF